This TCR beta chain came from a study of Ad26.COV2.S vaccination and SARS-CoV-2 variants. Overall study findings and caveats: An underestimation of total T cell responses may have resulted from the TCR breadth and depth analyses.

Clones were read by immunoSEQ multiplex PCR, and TCRdb kept only the in-frame ones, dropping some. The sample carries hundreds of thousands of clones, about 83% recorded once. Noted treatment: 15 to 20 received Ad26.COV2.S at low or high dose, single or two shots; several received placebo; per-sample allocation not given. Samples were taken on day 63 after the first vaccine or placebo injection. In Boston, an adult donor aged 18-55 years took part. It was Wuhan-strain SARS-CoV-2 spike that the Ad26 vaccine vector expressed. With regard to this clone: The antigen is undetermined.

The V gene end was trimmed by 1 base and the J gene end by 3 bases; junction bases not matched to a gene: 12. This CDR3 is 18 amino acids long. CDR1 SGDLS and CDR2 YYNGEE come from the germline V gene. The rearrangement links TRBV9 to TRBJ2-3; 9 positions agree with TRBD2. The sample here was peripheral blood, taken in a trial of Ad26.COV2.S vaccine versus placebo. This TCR came from a person between 18 and 60 years old who received the Ad26.COV2.S COVID-19 vaccine or a placebo. In DNA form, the CDR3 reads TGTGCCAGCAGCGTAACGACGCGGGGGGGCCGGTCGACAGATACGCAGTATTTT. As protein: CASSVTTRGGRSTDTQYF. The full variable domain, rest sourced from reference TRBV9 and TRBJ2-3, is DSGVTQTPKHLITATGQRVTLRCSPRSGDLSVYWYQQSLDQGLQFLIQYYNGEERAKGNILERFSAQQFPDLHSELNLSSLELGDSALYFCASSVTTRGGRSTDTQYFGPGTRLTVL.